The T cell receptor (beta chain) described here comes from a study of cytomegalovirus exposure and HLA in healthy donors. Looking at the study overall: Unique TCRs numbering around 85 million, obtained from HLA-typed donors, made up an early data release. Whole-study findings and limits: The authors confirmed in vitro that three CMV-associated chains were specific for CMV antigens. Later analysis suggested most CMV-associated TCR beta chains were HLA-restricted. Among the most significant clusters, several appeared linked to common viral pathogens in a later analysis.

A multiplex PCR was run with 60 Vbeta primers and 13 Jbeta primers. Some clones are missing from TCRdb's copy, which holds only in-frame ones; the method was immunoSEQ multiplex PCR. The sample lists 160,000 or so clones, 80% occurring once. Worth noting for this clone: Its target is unknown.

This CDR3 is 15 amino acids long. The germline V gene encodes CDR1 MNHNY and CDR2 SVGAGI (reference sequence). Deletions cut 4 bases from V and 5 bases from J, with 17 bases between. The TCR originated in a man between 18 and 29 years old in good health and CMV-seropositive. Source material: PBMCs. This sequence joins TRBV6-6 and TRBJ1-1; D is unresolved. CDR3 sequence reads: CASSLEGREGTEAFF. The DNA of the CDR3 is TGTGCCAGCAGTTTAGAAGGACGGGAGGGAACTGAAGCTTTCTTT.